Shown below are 28 T cell receptor beta chains from a single sample sequenced in a study of blood T cell repertoires in COVID-19. The method was immunoSEQ multiplex PCR; TCRdb's version includes in-frame clones alone and lacks a portion of them. There are 250,000 or so clones in the sample; about 80% occur only once, and nearly 9% lies in the top ten. Sequencing used peripheral blood. The source of these receptors is a man older than 75 with acute or convalescent COVID-19.

The gene calls are TRBV27 and TRBJ2-3; weak D call: TRBD1 (6 bases). The germline gives CDR1 MNHEY, CDR2 SMNVEV (reference sequence). The ends were cut back, 8 bases at V and 1 base at J, with 16 bases in the middle. The CDR3 length is 15 residues. The CDR3 DNA sequence: TGTGCCAGCGGACAATACAGGGATCGCACAGATACGCAGTATTTT. Translation gives CASGQYRDRTDTQYF.

V is TRBV24-1 and J is TRBJ2-2, with 10 bases lining up with TRBD1. V lost 10 bases, J lost 5 bases, and 6 bases stayed unmatched. Germline CDR1 reads KGHDR; CDR2 reads SFDVKD. This CDR3 comprises 14 residues. The CDR3 loop is CATKGQGRTGELFF. CDR3 DNA sequence: TGTGCCACTAAGGGACAGGGGAGGACCGGGGAGCTGTTTTTT.

This chain uses TRBV19 with TRBJ1-5; TRBD1 matches at 7 bases. This CDR3 is built from 16 residues. Trimming took 5 bases from V and 0 from J; bases not matched to a gene: 7. Germline CDR1 is LNHDA and CDR2 is SQIVND (reference sequence). This chain's CDR3 is CASSGGTAYSNQPQHF. The DNA for the CDR3 is TGTGCCAGTAGTGGCGGGACAGCCTATAGCAATCAGCCCCAGCATTTT.

The gene calls are TRBV27 and TRBJ1-1; 7 bases are shared with TRBD1. Trimming at V came to 6 bases and at J to 3 bases, leaving 10 bases not matched to a gene. CDR1 is MNHEY and CDR2 is SMNVEV in the germline V gene (reference sequence). The CDR3 contains 15 residues. The CDR3 here is CASSSERQGYTEAFF. CDR3 nucleotides: TGTGCCAGCAGCTCCGAAAGACAGGGATACACTGAAGCTTTCTTT.

This chain connects TRBV9 to TRBJ2-7; 11 nucleotides align to TRBD1. The CDR3 consists of 16 residues. V gave up 4 bases and J gave up 7 bases; unmatched junction bases: 13. Germline assignment: CDR1 SGDLS and CDR2 YYNGEE. The CDR3 protein is CASSFRPGQGVKEQYF. In DNA, the CDR3 is TGTGCCAGCAGCTTTAGACCGGGACAGGGGGTCAAAGAGCAGTACTTC.

The V call is TRBV5-1, the J call TRBJ1-2; TRBD1 matches 8 bases. Trimming cost V 5 bases and J 3 bases; bases outside gene matches: 3. CDR1 and CDR2 from the germline V gene are SGHRS and YFSETQ. The length of the CDR3 is 13 residues. The chain's CDR3 is CASSTTGDYGYTF. CDR3 nucleotides: TGCGCCAGCAGTACGACAGGGGACTATGGCTACACCTTC.

The chain carries TRBV10-2 and TRBJ2-1; TRBD2 agrees at 11 bases. The germline V gene encodes CDR1 WSHSY and CDR2 SAAADI. Losses at the gene ends were 3 bases for V and 15 bases for J; bases not matched to a gene: 10. The CDR3 contains 14 residues. The CDR3 here is CASSDPGLAGIGFF. In DNA form, the CDR3 reads TGCGCCAGCAGTGATCCAGGACTAGCGGGCATTGGGTTCTTC.

The chain recombines TRBV5-1 with TRBJ1-4; 7 bases agree with TRBD1. The V segment lost 4 bases and the J segment 7 bases; nucleotides outside the gene matches: 10. CDR1 is SGHRS and CDR2 is YFSETQ in the germline V gene. The CDR3 runs to 15 residues. The CDR3 sequence is CASSGTTGNGEKLFF. The CDR3 region has the DNA TGCGCCAGCAGCGGGACGACAGGGAATGGTGAAAAACTGTTTTTT. Full variable domain (rest looked up from reference TRBV5-1 and TRBJ1-4): KAGVTQTPRYLIKTRGQQVTLSCSPISGHRSVSWYQQTPGQGLQFLFEYFSETQRNKGNFPGRFSGRQFSNSRSEMNVSTLELGDSALYLCASSGTTGNGEKLFFGSGTQLSVL.

This chain connects TRBV12-3 or TRBV12-4 to TRBJ1-2, with TRBD1 as a possible D gene (6 bases). V gave up 9 bases and J gave up 4 bases, with 12 bases separating them. The CDR3 sequence is 12 residues long. The CDR3 here is CASTEGGYGYTF. In nucleotides, the CDR3 is TGTGCCAGTACTGAAGGGGGCTATGGCTACACCTTC.

The DNA for the CDR3 is TGTGCCAGCAGCCGACTAGCGGGAACGAACACCGGGGAGCTGTTTTTT. This gives the protein CASSRLAGTNTGELFF. V is TRBV7-6 and J is TRBJ2-2; the match to TRBD2 covers 11 bases. This CDR3 comprises 16 residues. Germline V gene lookup returns CDR1 SGHVS and CDR2 FNYEAQ. Trimming cost V 5 bases and J 0 bases; bases outside gene matches: 2.

The chain uses TRBV2 and TRBJ2-5; no reliable D call. The CDR3 consists of 12 residues. Trimming removed 7 bases at V and 6 bases at J, with 12 bases between. CDR1 SNHLY and CDR2 FYNNEI come from the germline V gene. In DNA, the CDR3 is TGTGCCAGCAAACGGTTGGTGCAGACCCAGTACTTC. Protein: CASKRLVQTQYF. Full variable domain (outside the CDR3, taken from reference TRBV2 and TRBJ2-5): EPEVTQTPSHQVTQMGQEVILRCVPISNHLYFYWYRQILGQKVEFLVSFYNNEISEKSEIFDDQFSVERPDGSNFTLKIRSTKLEDSAMYFCASKRLVQTQYFGPGTRLLVL.

This chain connects TRBV27 to TRBJ2-7; TRBD2 might be the D (7 bases). The CDR3 totals 14 residues. V gave up 6 bases and J gave up 0 bases, with 12 bases separating them. Germline V gene data show CDR1 as MNHEY and CDR2 as SMNVEV (reference sequence). Written as DNA, the CDR3 is TGTGCCAGCAGGGGGGGGGCCCTCTCCTACGAGCAGTACTTC. Translated, it gives CASRGGALSYEQYF.

This clone was recorded only once. The rearrangement joins TRBV5-5 to TRBJ1-1, with D unclear. The germline V and J ends were trimmed by 5 bases and 1 base, with 15 bases remaining between them. The germline CDR1 and CDR2 sequences are SGHKS and YYEKEE (reference sequence). CDR3 size: 15 residues. CDR3 DNA sequence: TGTGCCAGCAGTCAAACCTCGACAACGAACACTGAAGCTTTCTTT. Encoded protein: CASSQTSTTNTEAFF.

The chain joins TRBV19 to TRBJ2-3, with D possibly TRBD1 on 6 matching bases. The CDR3 spans 13 residues. Germline loops: CDR1 LNHDA, CDR2 SQIVND (reference sequence). Trimming pared 1 base from V and 6 bases from J, leaving 8 bases between. This CDR3 reads CASSIGGPDTQYF. The CDR3, as DNA: TGTGCCAGTAGTATAGGGGGGCCTGATACGCAGTATTTT.

The V and J genes are TRBV28 and TRBJ1-4, with TRBD1 matching over 9 bases. The CDR3 is made up of 16 amino acids. The V and J ends lost 8 bases and 6 bases, in that order; junction bases with no gene match: 13. Germline V lookup: CDR1 MDHEN, CDR2 SYDVKM. The chain's CDR3 is CASRPLPGQGDEKLFF. CDR3 sequence (DNA): TGTGCCAGCCGACCCTTGCCGGGACAGGGCGATGAAAAACTGTTTTTT.

This chain joins TRBV7-9 and TRBJ1-4; TRBD1 agrees at 9 bases. The germline CDR1 and CDR2 sequences are SEHNR and FQNEAQ (reference sequence). The CDR3 contains 17 residues. Germline trimming cut 5 bases from V and 8 bases from J; bases unmatched to any gene: 15. The CDR3 spells CASSPRPGQGMREKLFF. In nucleotides, the CDR3 is TGTGCCAGCAGCCCGCGCCCCGGACAGGGGATGCGAGAAAAACTGTTTTTT.

V gene TRBV6-5 combines with J gene TRBJ1-2; 7 bases agree with TRBD1. From germline, CDR1 is MNHEY and CDR2 SVGAGI. The CDR3 has 14 residues. Trimming took 10 bases from V and 0 from J; bases not matched to a gene: 8. The chain's CDR3 is CATGMQGANYGYTF. The CDR3 DNA reads as TGTGCCACCGGGATGCAGGGGGCTAACTATGGCTACACCTTC.

In its sample, this clone was seen a few times. The rearrangement uses TRBV13 and TRBJ2-7, with a tentative D call TRBD1 (5 bases). V gave up 2 bases and J gave up 3 bases, with 14 bases separating them. The germline V gene has CDR1 PRHDT and CDR2 FYEKMQ (reference sequence). The CDR3 spans 15 residues. In DNA form, the CDR3 reads TGTGCCAGCAGCTTAAAAACAGGTCCCTTCTACGAGCAGTACTTC. It specifies CASSLKTGPFYEQYF. The full variable domain, completed using reference TRBV13 and TRBJ2-7, is AAGVIQSPRHLIKEKRETATLKCYPIPRHDTVYWYQQGPGQDPQFLISFYEKMQSDKGSIPDRFSAQQFSDYHSELNMSSLELGDSALYFCASSLKTGPFYEQYFGPGTRLTVT.

This chain joins TRBV5-1 and TRBJ2-5; TRBD1 agrees at 7 bases. This CDR3 region has 14 residues. Germline V gives CDR1 SGHRS, CDR2 YFSETQ. Losses at the gene ends were 4 bases for V and 1 base for J; bases not matched to a gene: 4. The CDR3 reads CASSPGQLQETQYF. CDR3 sequence (DNA): TGCGCCAGCAGCCCGGGACAGCTCCAAGAGACCCAGTACTTC. The full variable domain, with the rest looked up from reference TRBV5-1 and TRBJ2-5, is KAGVTQTPRYLIKTRGQQVTLSCSPISGHRSVSWYQQTPGQGLQFLFEYFSETQRNKGNFPGRFSGRQFSNSRSEMNVSTLELGDSALYLCASSPGQLQETQYFGPGTRLLVL.

V usage is TRBV2 and J usage is TRBJ2-3; 8 nucleotides line up with TRBD2. The V and J ends lost 6 bases and 1 base, in that order; junction bases with no gene match: 9. The CDR3 is 16 residues long. Looked up from germline, CDR1 is SNHLY and CDR2 is FYNNEI. The CDR3, as DNA: TGTGCCAGCAGGGTTGGACTAGCTGGCCGCACAGATACGCAGTATTTT. This translates into CASRVGLAGRTDTQYF.

The V and J genes are TRBV11-3 and TRBJ2-1, with D perhaps TRBD2 (6 bases). This CDR3 contains 13 residues. The V end lost 4 bases, the J end lost 7 bases, and 11 bases lay between the germline ends. The germline gives CDR1 SGHNT, CDR2 YENEEA. CDR3 in DNA: TGTGCCAGCAGCTCCGGGACTGGGAATGAGCAGTTCTTC. Translation: CASSSGTGNEQFF.

The genes are TRBV7-2 and TRBJ2-5; the match to TRBD2 covers 11 bases. Germline V CDR1 and CDR2: SGHTA, FQGNSA. CDR3 length: 16 residues. V was pared by 4 bases and J by 7 bases, with 11 bases of the junction left unmatched. The CDR3 nucleotides read TGTGCCAGCAGCTCTCCGGGACTAGCGGCGACTGGGACCCAGTACTTC. Translated: CASSSPGLAATGTQYF.

V usage is TRBV28 and J usage is TRBJ1-4; the D gene is possibly TRBD1 (5 bases). CDR1 is MDHEN, CDR2 SYDVKM, per germline. V gave up 1 base and J gave up 13 bases, with 7 bases separating them. This CDR3 has 11 amino acids. The DNA of the CDR3 is TGTGCCAGCAGTTTATATACAGGACTGTTTTTT. Translating gives CASSLYTGLFF. The complete variable domain, with remaining parts taken from reference TRBV28 and TRBJ1-4, reads DVKVTQSSRYLVKRTGEKVFLECVQDMDHENMFWYRQDPGLGLRLIYFSYDVKMKEKGDIPEGYSVSREKKERFSLILESASTNQTSMYLCASSLYTGLFFGSGTQLSVL.

This clone has a handful of counts. The chain links TRBV6-5 to TRBJ1-1; 7 nucleotides match TRBD1. Germline CDR1 is MNHEY and CDR2 is SVGAGI. Trimming cost V 11 bases and J 1 base; bases outside gene matches: 7. There are 13 residues in the CDR3. As DNA, the CDR3 is TGTGCCGGTGCGGACAGGAGGAACACTGAAGCTTTCTTT. Protein: CAGADRRNTEAFF.

The chain links TRBV10-1 to TRBJ2-2; TRBD1 is a possible D gene (6 bases). Germline CDR1 reads WNHNN; CDR2 reads SYGVQD (reference sequence). The germline V and J ends were trimmed by 8 bases and 2 bases, with 24 bases remaining between them. The CDR3 is 18 residues long. CDR3 residues: CASSDSRLVGGNTGELFF. CDR3 in DNA: TGCGCCAGCTCGGACAGCCGCCTCGTAGGGGGTAACACCGGGGAGCTGTTTTTT.

The V call is TRBV5-5, the J call TRBJ1-4, with 8 nucleotides matching TRBD1. Per germline, CDR1 SGHKS and CDR2 YYEKEE (reference sequence). The J segment lost 2 bases and the V segment lost 4 bases, leaving 1 base of the junction unmatched. The CDR3 extends over 14 amino acids. This CDR3 is CASSPGGTNEKLFF. The CDR3 bases are TGTGCCAGCAGCCCAGGGGGCACTAATGAAAAACTGTTTTTT.

The chain links TRBV6-5 to TRBJ2-7, with 7 bases that match TRBD1. V shed 5 bases and J 3 bases; nucleotides not matched to a gene: 10. The germline V gene encodes CDR1 MNHEY and CDR2 SVGAGI. The CDR3 spans 15 residues. CDR3: CASSPGGQPVYEQYF. The CDR3 DNA follows: TGTGCCAGCAGTCCAGGGGGACAGCCAGTCTACGAGCAGTACTTC.

The chain combines TRBV7-2 with TRBJ1-2, with D maybe TRBD1 (5 bases). With 5 bases removed from V and 6 bases from J, the gap between germline ends came to 16 bases. This CDR3 has 14 residues. CDR1 SGHTA and CDR2 FQGNSA come from the germline V gene. DNA of the CDR3: TGTGCCAGCAGCGCAATCTGGGGGGAAGATGGCTACACCTTC. Translating it yields CASSAIWGEDGYTF.